Listed below are T cell receptor beta chains from one sample, sequenced in a study of T cell responses to AZD1222 COVID-19 vaccine. Generated by immunoSEQ multiplex PCR, the TCRdb table keeps only in-frame clones and is missing some. The sample has 140,000 to 150,000 clones; 88% are singletons. The starting material was peripheral blood, obtained on day 0 of AZD1222 vaccination. The receptor set was obtained from an adult in good health. Each CDR3 is given with its conserved first and last residue. D genes are given only for firm matches. Some rows mark clone size as missing; the rest say once, few, many or name a class of expanded clone.

V gene: TRBV5-4
J gene: TRBJ2-2
clone size: -
D gene: -
CDR3 protein: CASSLGTYLGELFF
CDR3 DNA: TGTGCCAGCAGCCTAGGGACTTACCTCGGGGAGCTGTTTTTT

V gene: TRBV3-1/TRBV3-2
J gene: TRBJ1-6
clone size: -
D gene: -
CDR3 protein: CASSQGPASNSPLHF
CDR3 DNA: TGTGCCAGCAGCCAAGGGCCGGCGTCAAATTCACCCCTCCACTTT

V gene: TRBV27
J gene: TRBJ1-1
clone size: -
D gene: -
CDR3 protein: CASSLTNQGNTEAFF
CDR3 DNA: TGTGCCAGCAGTTTAACCAATCAAGGAAACACTGAAGCTTTCTTT

V gene: TRBV5-6
J gene: TRBJ1-4
clone size: -
D gene: TRBD1
CDR3 protein: CASSYRTGTGGEKLFF
CDR3 DNA: TGTGCCAGCAGCTACCGGACCGGGACAGGGGGCGAAAAACTGTTTTTT

V gene: TRBV7-2
J gene: TRBJ2-1
clone size: -
D gene: -
CDR3 protein: CASSVGEPSRGEQFF
CDR3 DNA: TGTGCCAGCAGCGTGGGGGAGCCGAGTCGGGGTGAGCAGTTCTTC

V gene: TRBV5-4
J gene: TRBJ2-3
clone size: -
D gene: -
CDR3 protein: CASSFRATSTDTQYF
CDR3 DNA: TGTGCCAGCAGCTTTAGGGCTACTAGCACAGATACGCAGTATTTT

V gene: TRBV18
J gene: TRBJ2-3
clone size: once
D gene: TRBD2
CDR3 protein: CASSPPQRGTGDTQYF
CDR3 DNA: TGTGCCAGCTCACCACCTCAGCGGGGGACCGGGGATACGCAGTATTTT

V gene: TRBV5-1
J gene: TRBJ2-3
clone size: -
D gene: -
CDR3 protein: CASSFQSATFRTDTQYF
CDR3 DNA: TGCGCCAGCAGCTTTCAATCCGCGACATTTCGCACAGATACGCAGTATTTT

V gene: TRBV21-1
J gene: TRBJ2-7
clone size: -
D gene: -
CDR3 protein: CASSSLPPGQGYEQYF
CDR3 DNA: TGTGCCAGCAGCTCCCTTCCACCGGGACAAGGCTACGAGCAGTACTTC

V gene: TRBV7-2
J gene: TRBJ1-5
clone size: once
D gene: -
CDR3 protein: CASSLEIGLRPQHF
CDR3 DNA: TGTGCCAGCAGCTTAGAGATCGGTCTGCGCCCCCAGCATTTT

V gene: TRBV5-8
J gene: TRBJ1-2
clone size: -
D gene: -
CDR3 protein: CASTRGLVGYTF
CDR3 DNA: TGTGCCAGCACCCGTGGTCTGGTTGGCTACACCTTC

V gene: TRBV6-2/TRBV6-3
J gene: TRBJ1-1
clone size: -
D gene: -
CDR3 protein: CASSFRHSTNTEAFF
CDR3 DNA: TGTGCCAGCAGTTTTCGTCATTCGACGAACACTGAAGCTTTCTTT

V gene: TRBV28
J gene: TRBJ1-1
clone size: -
D gene: -
CDR3 protein: CASSTTHREAEAFF
CDR3 DNA: TGTGCCAGCAGCACGACTCACAGGGAAGCTGAAGCTTTCTTT

V gene: TRBV7-9
J gene: TRBJ1-2
clone size: -
D gene: -
CDR3 protein: CASSLLGPYGYTF
CDR3 DNA: TGTGCCAGCAGCTTACTAGGGCCCTATGGCTACACCTTC

V gene: TRBV5-1
J gene: TRBJ2-3
clone size: -
D gene: -
CDR3 protein: CASTPSGHSTDTQYF
CDR3 DNA: TGCGCCAGCACGCCTTCTGGACATTCCACAGATACGCAGTATTTT

V gene: TRBV28
J gene: TRBJ1-2
clone size: few
D gene: -
CDR3 protein: CASRFPGQRGGYTF
CDR3 DNA: TGTGCCAGCAGATTTCCCGGACAACGAGGGGGCTACACCTTC

V gene: TRBV2
J gene: TRBJ2-3
clone size: -
D gene: -
CDR3 protein: CASSPGTSSTDTQYF
CDR3 DNA: TGTGCCAGCAGCCCCGGGACATCAAGCACAGATACGCAGTATTTT

V gene: TRBV2
J gene: TRBJ2-7
clone size: -
D gene: -
CDR3 protein: CATARLQYEQYF
CDR3 DNA: TGTGCCACCGCCCGACTCCAATACGAGCAGTACTTC

V gene: TRBV5-3
J gene: TRBJ2-7
clone size: -
D gene: -
CDR3 protein: CARSLGGTLSYEQYF
CDR3 DNA: TGTGCCAGAAGCTTGGGGGGTACTCTTTCCTACGAGCAGTACTTC

V gene: TRBV11-2
J gene: TRBJ2-2
clone size: -
D gene: -
CDR3 protein: CASSIQESRVTGELFF
CDR3 DNA: TGTGCCAGCAGCATACAGGAGTCTCGGGTAACCGGGGAGCTGTTTTTT

V gene: TRBV7-5
J gene: TRBJ1-5
clone size: -
D gene: -
CDR3 protein: CAGEYTQPQHF
CDR3 DNA: TGTGCCGGAGAGTATACTCAGCCCCAGCATTTT

V gene: TRBV12-3/TRBV12-4
J gene: TRBJ1-5
clone size: -
D gene: -
CDR3 protein: CASSFSARPQHF
CDR3 DNA: TGTGCCAGCAGTTTTTCGGCTCGGCCCCAGCATTTT